Given below is one T cell receptor (beta chain) in context. The antigen it binds to is not known. No base quality values were provided; no much bigger clone lies one nucleotide off. The data derive from a study of B cell selection in AIRE deficiency (dated by TCRdb to between 2017 and 2020). Study-wide context: TCRbeta repertoires of sorted blood CD4+ conventional T cells and regulatory T cells were compared between AIRE-deficient patients and healthy controls. The TCR-sequenced cohort comprised about five AIRE-deficient APECED patients and about five healthy control donors.

Study-wide conclusions, independent of this receptor: TCRBV gene usage, CDR3 length and TCR diversity in Tconv and Treg cells from AIRE-deficient patients were found to be similar to those in cells from healthy donors. About 32% of Treg TCRbeta sequences shared among healthy donors appeared in patient Tconv cells, suggesting diversion of Treg-biased clones into the Tconv compartment. Shorter CDR3s were found in shared Treg sequences, reflecting a bias toward rearrangements containing few non-templated nucleotide insertions. Sequencing covered only TCRbeta chains, and 36.6% of shared healthy-donor Treg sequences were also present in healthy Tconv, possibly due to differing TCRalpha chains. Among under 4,500 shared Treg TCRbeta sequences, approximately 30% were found to be shared only among healthy donors and approximately 9.3% only among patients, suggesting that Treg selection is less efficient in the absence of AIRE.

The immunoSEQ platform was used for TCRbeta chain sequencing. The paper's data handling went like this. Roughly 5.7x10^4 distinct TCRbeta sequences from patients and 9.56x10^4 from healthy donors were obtained from pooled Treg repertoires. Treg TCRbeta sequences shared by two or more individuals were defined as public, and these public Treg TCRbeta sequences were subsequently searched for in Tconv repertoires. Differences between groups were assessed by Mann-Whitney U tests with Bonferroni-Dunn correction in GraphPad Prism 7.03. Sourced from immuneACCESS, this table was stored by TCRdb with only in-frame sequences that have V and J called. A share of the clones is absent; for the studies checked, an unresolved V gene accounts for under half, and the remainder has no known explanation. From that table come the V and J calls and clone size; the DNA was used to work out D and trimming. In this sample the table shows tens of thousands of clones, 94% of which occur a single time. The top ten clonotypes cover 2% of the sample.

Regulatory T cells were sorted as CD4+CD25hiCD127low/negative cells. APECED syndrome was present in the AIRE-deficient patients. A FACSAria flow cytometer was used to sort the Tconv and Treg cells intended for TCRbeta sequencing. Sorted cells were collected into 5-ml round-bottom polystyrene tubes, and dry cell pellets were frozen at -80°C before sequencing. This clonotype was obtained from a human donor with AIRE deficiency. Sequencing was done on a sample of Tregs sorted from PBMCs.

CDR3 sequence: CASSGDLRVHEQYF. At the DNA level, the sequence is TGTGCCAGCAGCGGCGACCTGCGGGTCCACGAGCAGTACTTC. The chain couples TRBV7-2 to TRBJ2-7, with a tentative D gene TRBD2 over 5 matching bases. The CDR3 measures 14 amino acids from cysteine to phenylalanine. Kept here is only the CDR3 DNA, which spans 42 bases and is read in frame from base 1. V sheds 5 bases and J sheds 5 bases, leaving 16 bases between their ends. Based on the germline V gene, the CDR1 and CDR2 sequences are SGHTA and FQGNSA.